This note documents a single T cell receptor (beta chain) sequence. What it binds is not known. Each donor contributed 95,000 or so T cells on average, unsorted. This record belongs to a study of T cells in tuberculosis. Study details: A South African cohort included IGRA-negative adolescents, latently infected IGRA-positive adolescents and adults with active tuberculosis.

Study-level results: Samples were chosen by availability of cryopreserved specimens. The TCR-beta difference was not significant; alpha differences partly reflected length.

The repertoire was sequenced with immunoSEQ multiplex PCR; TCRdb's copy has only in-frame clones and lacks some. The sample shows about 20,000 clones, approximately 90% of them seen only once. Deletions cut 0 bases from V and 4 bases from J, with 10 bases between. This CDR3 comprises 15 residues. Germline V gene data show CDR1 as MGHRA and CDR2 as YSYEKL. Sequenced material: PBMCs. This sequence joins TRBV4-1 and TRBJ1-3, with D unresolved. The receptor comes from a donor aged 5-35 years with latent tuberculosis or without tuberculosis infection. CDR3 nucleotide sequence: TGCGCCAGCAGCCAAGATCTTACCGGGGGAAACACCATATATTTT. Its protein is CASSQDLTGGNTIYF.